The clone carrying this T cell receptor (beta chain) came up once. This sample was included in a study of blood T cell repertoires in COVID-19. The germline V gene encodes CDR1 SGHRS and CDR2 YFSETQ. This CDR3 comprises 15 residues. The ends were cut back, 0 bases at V and 6 bases at J, with 13 bases in the middle. The method was immunoSEQ multiplex PCR; TCRdb's version includes in-frame clones alone and lacks a portion of them. The sample carries almost 200,000 clones, roughly nine tenths recorded once. This TCR derives from a woman aged 65 to 85 with acute or convalescent COVID-19. The J gene is TRBJ2-1, the V gene TRBV5-1; no firm D call. The sequenced material came from peripheral blood. The CDR3 coding sequence is TGCGCCAGCAGCTTGGCCCCGGGTGGTTCCAATGAGCAGTTCTTC. The encoded protein is CASSLAPGGSNEQFF.